This T cell receptor (beta chain) is drawn from a study of T cells in Graves' hyperthyroidism and ophthalmopathy. V dropped 2 bases and J dropped 8 bases, with 12 bases sitting between them. Per germline, CDR1 KGHSH and CDR2 LQKENI. The CDR3 totals 14 residues. There are a few counts of this clonotype. The cohort's ophthalmopathy patients, a group with duration under 3 months, had a Clinical Activity Score of at least 3 and a NOSPECS grade of at least 4. Amplified TCR beta CDR3 regions derived from RNA transcripts. First-round RT-PCR targeting the TCR CDR3 was performed with the HTBI primer set. In TCRdb, the multiplex PCR reads were re-called with MiXCR into one record per CDR3 protein. The data show almost 500,000 distinct CDR3 sequences, around a fifth seen once.

The chain combines TRBV18 with TRBJ1-4; D remains ambiguous. This clonotype originated in a woman aged 70-85 years with Graves' ophthalmopathy. Sequenced sample: blood. The CDR3 here is CASSPTAVGEKLFF. The CDR3 region has the DNA TGTGCCAGCTCACCAACGGCAGTCGGAGAAAAACTGTTTTTT.